These T cell receptor beta chains were read from a single sample in a study of T cells in localized non-small cell lung cancer. TCRdb keeps only in-frame clones here, not all; method: immunoSEQ multiplex PCR. Of roughly 25,000 clones listed, around 91% are singletons. Specimen: peripheral blood, collected before any cancer treatment. All receptors derive from a woman aged 40-75 years with stage I lung adenocarcinoma. The CDR3 runs from the conserved cysteine through the conserved F or W. A D gene is named only where the DNA matches it firmly. Size is omitted from some rows. Given values are once, few, many or a class for expanded clones.

clone_size	v_call	j_call	d_call	cdr3_nt	cdr3_aa
.	TRBV11-3	TRBJ1-6	TRBD1	TGTGCCAGCAGCACCGCCAGGGGGCTGGGTTCACCCCTCCACTTT	CASSTARGLGSPLHF
.	TRBV25-1	TRBJ2-1	TRBD2	TGTGCCAGCAGTGAATTCAGCGGGAGGACCTGGGGCAATGAGCAGTTCTTC	CASSEFSGRTWGNEQFF
.	TRBV2	TRBJ2-2	.	TGTGCCAGCAGGACAGGAAATACGAACACCGGGGAGCTGTTTTTT	CASRTGNTNTGELFF
.	TRBV29-1	TRBJ1-2	.	TGCAGCGTTCTAGAGACAGTCTATGGCTACACCTTC	CSVLETVYGYTF
.	TRBV28	TRBJ2-7	.	TGTGCCAGCACCCCCTCGGAGCAGGCTGCCTACGAGCAGTACTTC	CASTPSEQAAYEQYF
once	TRBV6-6	TRBJ1-6	.	TGTGCCAGCAGTAATACCGATGATAATTCACCCCTCCACTTT	CASSNTDDNSPLHF
few	TRBV7-9	TRBJ2-1	.	TGTGCCAGCAGCTCAGCAAGCGGGACAGGAGCCTACAATGAGCAGTTCTTC	CASSSASGTGAYNEQFF
.	TRBV6-5	TRBJ2-7	.	TGTGCCAGCAGGGAGGGCCGGTACGAGCAGTACTTC	CASREGRYEQYF
.	TRBV18	TRBJ2-3	.	TGTGCCAGCTCACTCTCCCCTAGGTGGTCCACAGATACGCAGTATTTT	CASSLSPRWSTDTQYF
.	TRBV11-2	TRBJ2-7	.	TGTGCCAGCAGCTCAGGGGCGGCACAATATGGGTACGAGCAGTACTTC	CASSSGAAQYGYEQYF
.	TRBV28	TRBJ2-2	.	TGTGCCAGCAGTCTTGACCCGAACACCGGGGAGCTGTTTTTT	CASSLDPNTGELFF
.	TRBV30	TRBJ2-7	.	TGTGCCTGGAGTTCGGGACTCCTCACCGAGCAGTACTTC	CAWSSGLLTEQYF
.	TRBV7-8	TRBJ2-3	.	TGTGCCAGCAGCTTACAGGGGCTGGGCCCAGATACGCAGTATTTT	CASSLQGLGPDTQYF
.	TRBV6-5	TRBJ1-6	.	TGTGCCAGCAGTTACGGACAGTCTAATTCACCCCTCCACTTT	CASSYGQSNSPLHF
.	TRBV5-1	TRBJ2-7	.	TGCGCCAGCAGCTATAGCTGGGGGGTCTACGAGCAGTACTTC	CASSYSWGVYEQYF
.	TRBV4-1	TRBJ2-1	TRBD2	TGCGCCAGCAGCCTAGGACTAGCGGGACACAATGAGCAGTTCTTC	CASSLGLAGHNEQFF
.	TRBV19	TRBJ2-5	TRBD2	TGTGCCAGTAGTATTCGGGGGGGGGAGACCCAGTACTTC	CASSIRGGETQYF
.	TRBV7-3	TRBJ2-1	TRBD2	TGTGCCAGCAGCTTCGGACTAGCGGGCAAGCAGTTCTTC	CASSFGLAGKQFF